Detailed here is one TCR beta chain. Its matching antigen is unknown. V lost 5 bases and J lost 6; bases outside the gene matches: 10. Germline lookup yields CDR1 SGHTA and CDR2 FQGNSA. The CDR3 has 15 amino acids. This record comes from a study of T cell responses to AZD1222 COVID-19 vaccine. Overall study: Pooling of second doses given at about 4 or about 12 weeks was done.

Using immunoSEQ multiplex PCR, the repertoire was profiled, and TCRdb retains in-frame clones only, with some absent. The repertoire includes around 160,000 clones, about 92% of them detected once, and under 2% sits in the top ten. Whole-study findings and limits: Along spike, vaccine-associated CD4 TCRs were found throughout, with dominance at 160-218 and 743-854. Only five to seven individuals given AZD1222 were seropositive at baseline.

The V call is TRBV7-2, the J call TRBJ2-1; TRBD2 matches at 7 bases. The TCR comes from an adult in good health. Source: peripheral blood, taken on day 0 of AZD1222 vaccination. CDR3 bases: TGTGCCAGCAGCCGTGGGACTATGCCTTCCAATGAGCAGTTCTTC. Amino acid sequence: CASSRGTMPSNEQFF.